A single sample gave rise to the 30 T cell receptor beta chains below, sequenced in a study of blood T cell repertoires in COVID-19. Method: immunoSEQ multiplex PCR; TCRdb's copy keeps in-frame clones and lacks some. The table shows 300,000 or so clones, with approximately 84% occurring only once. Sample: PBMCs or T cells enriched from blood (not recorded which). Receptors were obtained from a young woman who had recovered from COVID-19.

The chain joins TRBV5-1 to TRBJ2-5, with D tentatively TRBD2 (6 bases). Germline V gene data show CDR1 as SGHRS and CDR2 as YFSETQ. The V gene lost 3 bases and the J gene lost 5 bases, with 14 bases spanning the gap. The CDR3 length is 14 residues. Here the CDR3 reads CASSSTTSQETQYF. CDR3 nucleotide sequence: TGCGCCAGCAGCTCGACCACTAGCCAGGAGACCCAGTACTTC.

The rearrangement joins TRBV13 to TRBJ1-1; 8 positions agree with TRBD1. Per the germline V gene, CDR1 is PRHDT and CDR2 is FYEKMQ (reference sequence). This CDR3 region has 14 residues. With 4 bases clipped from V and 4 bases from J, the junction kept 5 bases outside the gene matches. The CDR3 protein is CASSYRQGSTEAFF. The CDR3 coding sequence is TGTGCCAGCAGCTACCGACAGGGGAGCACTGAAGCTTTCTTT.

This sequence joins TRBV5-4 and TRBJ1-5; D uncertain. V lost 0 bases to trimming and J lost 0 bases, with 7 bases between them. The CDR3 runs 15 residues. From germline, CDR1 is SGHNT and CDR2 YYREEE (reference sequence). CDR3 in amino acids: CASSLAGDSNQPQHF. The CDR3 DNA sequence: TGTGCCAGCAGCTTGGCCGGGGATAGCAATCAGCCCCAGCATTTT. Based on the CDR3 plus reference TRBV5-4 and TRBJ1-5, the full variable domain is ETGVTQSPTHLIKTRGQQVTLRCSSQSGHNTVSWYQQALGQGPQFIFQYYREEENGRGNFPPRFSGLQFPNYSSELNVNALELDDSALYLCASSLAGDSNQPQHFGDGTRLSIL.

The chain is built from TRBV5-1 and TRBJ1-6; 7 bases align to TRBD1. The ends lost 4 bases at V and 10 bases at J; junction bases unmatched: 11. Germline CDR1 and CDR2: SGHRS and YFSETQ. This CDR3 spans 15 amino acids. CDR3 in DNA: TGCGCCAGCAGCCAGAGACAGGGAAGGGAATCACCCCTCCACTTT. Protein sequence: CASSQRQGRESPLHF.

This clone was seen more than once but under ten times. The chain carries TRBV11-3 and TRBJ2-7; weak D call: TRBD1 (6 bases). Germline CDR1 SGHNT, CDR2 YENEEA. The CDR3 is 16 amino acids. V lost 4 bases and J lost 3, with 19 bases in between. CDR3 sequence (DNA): TGTGCCAGCAGCTCCGAGCCTACGGGACATTACTACGAGCAGTACTTC. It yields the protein CASSSEPTGHYYEQYF.

The DNA of the CDR3 is TGTGCCAGCAGCCCCCAACAACTAGCGGGGGTCTTGGGGCAAGAGACCCAGTACTTC. It yields the protein CASSPQQLAGVLGQETQYF. The genes are TRBV7-9 and TRBJ2-5; TRBD2 matches 11 bases. With 5 bases clipped from V and 2 bases from J, the junction kept 16 bases outside the gene matches. Germline lookup yields CDR1 SEHNR and CDR2 FQNEAQ (reference sequence). This CDR3 region has 19 residues. The complete variable domain, with remaining parts taken from reference TRBV7-9 and TRBJ2-5, reads DTGVSQNPRHKITKRGQNVTFRCDPISEHNRLYWYRQTLGQGPEFLTYFQNEAQLEKSRLLSDRFSAERPKGSFSTLEIQRTEQGDSAMYLCASSPQQLAGVLGQETQYFGPGTRLLVL.

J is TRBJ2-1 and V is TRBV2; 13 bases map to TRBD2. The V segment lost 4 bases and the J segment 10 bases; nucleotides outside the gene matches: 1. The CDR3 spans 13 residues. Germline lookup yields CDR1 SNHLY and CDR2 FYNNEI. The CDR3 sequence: CASSGGLAGEQFF. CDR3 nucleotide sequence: TGTGCCAGCAGTGGGGGACTAGCGGGAGAGCAGTTCTTC.

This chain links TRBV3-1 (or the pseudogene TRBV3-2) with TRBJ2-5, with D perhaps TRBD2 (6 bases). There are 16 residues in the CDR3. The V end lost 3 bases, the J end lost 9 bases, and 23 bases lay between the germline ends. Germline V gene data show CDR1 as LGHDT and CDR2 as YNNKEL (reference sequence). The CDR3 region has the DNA TGTGCCAGCAGCCAGGGCGATTCCGGGACTTACTCCTCCCAGTACTTC. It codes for CASSQGDSGTYSSQYF.

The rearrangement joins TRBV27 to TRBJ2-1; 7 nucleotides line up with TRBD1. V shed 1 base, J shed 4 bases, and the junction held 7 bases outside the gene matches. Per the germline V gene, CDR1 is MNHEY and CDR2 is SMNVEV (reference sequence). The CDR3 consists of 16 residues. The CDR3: CASSLYPLTGYNEQFF. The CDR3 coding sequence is TGTGCCAGCAGTTTATACCCCTTGACAGGGTACAATGAGCAGTTCTTC.

The CDR3 here is CAISPTDRGYGYTF. In nucleotides, the CDR3 is TGTGCCATCAGCCCTACGGACAGGGGCTATGGCTACACCTTC. This chain joins TRBV10-3 and TRBJ1-2; 9 bases are a match to TRBD1. After removal of 6 bases from V and 4 bases from J, the junction contained 6 bases not matched to a gene. CDR3 length: 14 amino acids. The germline CDR1 and CDR2 sequences are ENHRY and SYGVKD.

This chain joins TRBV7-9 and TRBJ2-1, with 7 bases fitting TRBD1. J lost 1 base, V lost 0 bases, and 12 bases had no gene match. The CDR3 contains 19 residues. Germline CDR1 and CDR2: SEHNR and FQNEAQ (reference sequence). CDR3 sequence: CASSLARGTDQSSYNEQFF. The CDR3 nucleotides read TGTGCCAGCAGCTTAGCGCGTGGGACAGATCAAAGTTCCTACAATGAGCAGTTCTTC.

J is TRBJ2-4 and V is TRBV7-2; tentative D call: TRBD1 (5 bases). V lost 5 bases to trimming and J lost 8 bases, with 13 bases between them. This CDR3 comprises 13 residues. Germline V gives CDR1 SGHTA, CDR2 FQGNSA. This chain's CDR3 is CASSKTAPHIQYF. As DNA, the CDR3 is TGTGCCAGCAGCAAGACAGCTCCGCACATTCAGTACTTC.

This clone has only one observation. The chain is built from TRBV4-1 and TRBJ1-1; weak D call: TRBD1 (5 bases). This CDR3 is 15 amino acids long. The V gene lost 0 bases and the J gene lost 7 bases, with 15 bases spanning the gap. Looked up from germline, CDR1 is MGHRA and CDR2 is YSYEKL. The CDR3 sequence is CASSQDTGRGGEAFF. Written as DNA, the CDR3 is TGCGCCAGCAGCCAAGATACAGGACGGGGGGGTGAAGCTTTCTTT.

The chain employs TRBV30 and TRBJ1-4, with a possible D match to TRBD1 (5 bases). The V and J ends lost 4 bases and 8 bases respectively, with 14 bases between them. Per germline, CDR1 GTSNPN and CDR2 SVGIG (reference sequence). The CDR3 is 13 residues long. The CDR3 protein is CAWTGGRGEKLFF. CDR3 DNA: TGTGCCTGGACGGGGGGGAGAGGGGAAAAACTGTTTTTT.

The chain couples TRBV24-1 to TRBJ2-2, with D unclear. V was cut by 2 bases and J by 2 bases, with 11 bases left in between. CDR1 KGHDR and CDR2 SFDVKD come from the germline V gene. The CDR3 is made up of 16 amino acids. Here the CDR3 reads CATSDWQSSNTGELFF. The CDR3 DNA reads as TGTGCCACCAGTGATTGGCAGTCTTCAAACACCGGGGAGCTGTTTTTT.

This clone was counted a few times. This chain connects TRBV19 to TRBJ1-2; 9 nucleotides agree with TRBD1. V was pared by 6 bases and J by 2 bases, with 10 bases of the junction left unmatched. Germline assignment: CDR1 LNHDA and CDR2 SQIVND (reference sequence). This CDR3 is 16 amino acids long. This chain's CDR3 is CASRDPRTGANYGYTF. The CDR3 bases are TGTGCCAGTAGAGATCCAAGGACAGGGGCCAACTATGGCTACACCTTC.

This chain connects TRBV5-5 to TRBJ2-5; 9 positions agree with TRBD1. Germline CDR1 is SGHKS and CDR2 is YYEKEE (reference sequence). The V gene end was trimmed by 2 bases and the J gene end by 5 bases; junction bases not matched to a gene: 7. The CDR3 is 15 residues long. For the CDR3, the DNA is TGTGCCAGCAGCTTTGTAACAGGGGGCGCGGAGACCCAGTACTTC. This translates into CASSFVTGGAETQYF.

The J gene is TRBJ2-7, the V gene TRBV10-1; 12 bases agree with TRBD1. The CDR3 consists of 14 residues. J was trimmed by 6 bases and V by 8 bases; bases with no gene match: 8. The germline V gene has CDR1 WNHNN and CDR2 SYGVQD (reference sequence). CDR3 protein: CASSRDRGRSEQYF. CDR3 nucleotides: TGCGCCAGCTCGAGGGACAGGGGGCGGTCCGAGCAGTACTTC.

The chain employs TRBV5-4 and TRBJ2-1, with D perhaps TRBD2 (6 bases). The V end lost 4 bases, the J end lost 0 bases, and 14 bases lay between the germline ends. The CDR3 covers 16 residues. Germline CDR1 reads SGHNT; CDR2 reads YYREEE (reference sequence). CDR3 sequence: CASSRVAVSSYNEQFF. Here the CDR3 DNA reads TGTGCCAGCAGCCGAGTAGCGGTTAGCTCCTACAATGAGCAGTTCTTC.

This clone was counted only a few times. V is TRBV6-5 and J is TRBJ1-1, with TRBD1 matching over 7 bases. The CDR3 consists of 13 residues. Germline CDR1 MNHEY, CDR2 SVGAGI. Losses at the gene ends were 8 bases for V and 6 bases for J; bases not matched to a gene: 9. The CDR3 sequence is CASRQGQYAEAFF. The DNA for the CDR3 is TGTGCCAGCCGACAGGGCCAGTACGCTGAAGCTTTCTTT.

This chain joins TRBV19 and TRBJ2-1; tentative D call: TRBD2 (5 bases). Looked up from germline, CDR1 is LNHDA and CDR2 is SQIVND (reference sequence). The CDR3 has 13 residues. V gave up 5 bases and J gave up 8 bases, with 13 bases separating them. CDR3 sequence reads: CASSLTGVDEQFF. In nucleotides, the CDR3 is TGTGCCAGTAGTCTCACCGGGGTTGATGAGCAGTTCTTC.

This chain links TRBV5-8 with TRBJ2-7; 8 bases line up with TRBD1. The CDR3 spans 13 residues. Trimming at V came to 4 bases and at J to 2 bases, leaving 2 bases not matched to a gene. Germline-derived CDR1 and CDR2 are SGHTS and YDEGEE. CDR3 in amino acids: CASSRQGTYEQYF. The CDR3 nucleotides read TGTGCCAGCAGCCGACAGGGGACCTACGAGCAGTACTTC.

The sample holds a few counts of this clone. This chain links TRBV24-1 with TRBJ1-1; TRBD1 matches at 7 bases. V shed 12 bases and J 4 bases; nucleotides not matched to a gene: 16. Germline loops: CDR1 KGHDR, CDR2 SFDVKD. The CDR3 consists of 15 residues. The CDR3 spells CAPYRLWDSGTEAFF. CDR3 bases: TGTGCCCCTTATAGACTCTGGGACAGCGGCACTGAAGCTTTCTTT.

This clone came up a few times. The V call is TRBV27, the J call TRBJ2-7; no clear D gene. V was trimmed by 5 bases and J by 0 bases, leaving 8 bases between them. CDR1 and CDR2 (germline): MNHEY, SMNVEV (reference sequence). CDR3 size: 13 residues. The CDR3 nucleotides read TGTGCCAGCAGTCCTAACCTCTCCTACGAGCAGTACTTC. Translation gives CASSPNLSYEQYF.

CDR3 in amino acids: CASSMIGQGANTGELFF. The CDR3 DNA follows: TGTGCCAGTAGTATGATTGGCCAGGGGGCGAACACCGGGGAGCTGTTTTTT. The rearrangement uses TRBV19 and TRBJ2-2, with 7 bases fitting TRBD1. Germline V gives CDR1 LNHDA, CDR2 SQIVND (reference sequence). With V trimmed by 3 bases and J by 0 bases, 7 bases remained unmatched. The CDR3 runs 17 residues.

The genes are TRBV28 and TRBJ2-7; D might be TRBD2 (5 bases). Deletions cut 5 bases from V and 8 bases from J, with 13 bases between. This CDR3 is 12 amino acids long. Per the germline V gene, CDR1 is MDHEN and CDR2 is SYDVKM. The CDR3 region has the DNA TGTGCCAGCAGTCCACCCGAGGGTAAGCAGTACTTC. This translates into CASSPPEGKQYF.

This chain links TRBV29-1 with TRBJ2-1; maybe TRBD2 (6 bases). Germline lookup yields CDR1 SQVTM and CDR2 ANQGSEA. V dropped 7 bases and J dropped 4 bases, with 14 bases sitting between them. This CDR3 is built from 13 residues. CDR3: CSAEDSGYNEQFF. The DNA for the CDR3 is TGCAGCGCAGAAGACAGCGGGTACAATGAGCAGTTCTTC.

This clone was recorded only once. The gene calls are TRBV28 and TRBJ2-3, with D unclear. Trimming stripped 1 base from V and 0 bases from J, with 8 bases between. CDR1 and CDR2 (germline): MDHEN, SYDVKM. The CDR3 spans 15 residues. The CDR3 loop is CASSLSLPSTDTQYF. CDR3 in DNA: TGTGCCAGCAGTTTATCGCTACCTAGCACAGATACGCAGTATTTT.

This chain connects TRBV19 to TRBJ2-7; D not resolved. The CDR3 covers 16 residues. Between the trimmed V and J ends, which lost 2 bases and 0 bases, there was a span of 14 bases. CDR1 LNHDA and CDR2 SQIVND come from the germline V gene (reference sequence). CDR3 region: CASSINSLPSSYEQYF. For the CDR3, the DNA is TGTGCCAGTAGTATAAACAGCCTCCCGAGCTCCTACGAGCAGTACTTC.

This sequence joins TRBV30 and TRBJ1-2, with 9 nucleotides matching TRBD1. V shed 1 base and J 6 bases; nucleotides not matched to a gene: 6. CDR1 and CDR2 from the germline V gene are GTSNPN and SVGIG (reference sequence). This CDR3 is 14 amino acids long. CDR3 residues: CAWSGGQGRDGYTF. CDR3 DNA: TGTGCCTGGAGTGGTGGACAGGGGCGGGATGGCTACACCTTC.